The 26 T cell receptor beta chains listed next were all sequenced from one sample in a study of CD8+CD57+ T cells in acquired aplastic anemia listed by TCRdb under 2018. Patients chosen for sequencing had shown expansion of CD8+CD57+ cells by flow cytometry. The sequencer was an Illumina HiSeq 2000. Profiling of TCR beta VDJ combinations and CDR3 sequences used genomic DNA as the template. TCRdb redid the processing of the public reads, applying fastp at Q25 and MiXCR, and retained in-frame beta chains. Every entry covers one CDR3 protein and lists the most common genes and DNA from its rows. The sample table shows about 98,000 distinct CDR3 sequences, and around 62% are seen once. The top ten clonotypes cover 50% to 70% of the sample. The sequenced material came from sorted CD4+, CD8+, or CD8+CD57+ T cells (not recorded which) from PBMCs. These receptors were obtained from a human donor with aplastic anemia.

The genes are TRBV19 and TRBJ1-2; perhaps TRBD1 as D (5 bases). With 6 bases removed from V and 3 bases from J, the gap between germline ends came to 11 bases. This CDR3 spans 13 amino acids. Germline assignment: CDR1 LNHDA and CDR2 SQIVND (reference sequence). The CDR3: CASRETADYGYTF. Written as DNA, the CDR3 is TGTGCCAGTAGGGAGACAGCAGACTATGGCTACACCTTC.

Points on this clonotype: Compared with germline, one end of the junction differs, possibly owing to a read error. The chain employs TRBV5-5 and TRBJ2-2; tentative D call: TRBD2 (5 bases). This CDR3 region has 16 residues. Germline CDR1 SGHKS, CDR2 YYEKEE (reference sequence). The CDR3 DNA reads TGTGCCAGCAGCTTGGGGTGGGTTGTAGGCACCGGGGAGCTGTCTTTT. Encoded protein: CASSLGWVVGTGELSF.

This rearrangement joins TRBV19 to TRBJ2-7; 16 bases agree with TRBD2. This CDR3 comprises 17 residues. CDR1 and CDR2 from the germline V gene are LNHDA and SQIVND (reference sequence). V dropped 10 bases and J dropped 7; count of bases not matched to a gene: 16. The CDR3 bases are TGTGCCACAAGGGGACTAGCGGGAGGGTACCGGGGTGAGGAGCAGTACTTC. Translation gives CATRGLAGGYRGEEQYF.

The chain recombines TRBV29-1 with TRBJ2-7, with 8 bases fitting TRBD2. J was trimmed by 5 bases and V by 6 bases; bases with no gene match: 18. Per the germline V gene, CDR1 is SQVTM and CDR2 is ANQGSEA. This CDR3 is 16 amino acids long. The CDR3 here is CSVGHRAAGARNEQYF. CDR3 nucleotides: TGCAGCGTCGGGCATAGAGCAGCGGGGGCGAGGAACGAGCAGTACTTC.

The chain has TRBV10-1 and TRBJ2-7; TRBD1 aligns across 9 bases. Trimming removed 7 bases from V and 2 bases from J; junction bases left unmatched: 6. Germline CDR1 reads WNHNN; CDR2 reads SYGVQD (reference sequence). The CDR3 extends over 14 amino acids. The CDR3, as DNA: TGCGCCAGCAAACTGGGGACAGGGCCCTACGAGCAGTACTTC. Translated, it gives CASKLGTGPYEQYF.

This chain uses TRBV19 with TRBJ2-7; 7 bases map to TRBD2. CDR1 LNHDA and CDR2 SQIVND come from the germline V gene (reference sequence). The V and J ends lost 5 bases and 1 base, in that order; junction bases with no gene match: 5. The CDR3 is 14 amino acids. CDR3 coding DNA: TGTGCCAGTAGTGTGCTAGCGGAATCCTACGAGCAGTACTTC. The encoded protein is CASSVLAESYEQYF.

V gene TRBV11-2 combines with J gene TRBJ2-7, with a possible D match to TRBD2 (5 bases). V lost 2 bases and J lost 0, with 20 bases in between. The CDR3 loop spans 18 amino acids. CDR1 is SGHAT, CDR2 FQNNGV, per germline. The CDR3 coding sequence is TGTGCCAGCAGCTTACGCAGATATGTGCTTACTAGCTCCTACGAGCAGTACTTC. It is translated as CASSLRRYVLTSSYEQYF.

This clonotype was seen repeatedly, ten times or more. The V and J genes are TRBV9 and TRBJ1-6, with D possibly being TRBD1 (5 bases). The CDR3 is 12 residues long. V was pared by 4 bases and J by 16 bases, with 15 bases between. Germline V CDR1 and CDR2: SGDLS, YYNGEE. The CDR3 nucleotides are TGTGCCAGCAGCCCCCCGGGGGACCGTCTCCACTTT. Protein: CASSPPGDRLHF. Based on the CDR3 plus reference TRBV9 and TRBJ1-6, the full variable domain is DSGVTQTPKHLITATGQRVTLRCSPRSGDLSVYWYQQSLDQGLQFLIQYYNGEERAKGNILERFSAQQFPDLHSELNLSSLELGDSALYFCASSPPGDRLHFGNGTRLTVT.

The gene calls are TRBV20-1 and TRBJ2-7, with D maybe TRBD2 (7 bases). Germline V gene sequence: CDR1 DFQATT, CDR2 SNEGSKA (reference sequence). V was clipped by 1 base and J by 3 bases, with 13 bases between them. The CDR3 spans 14 residues. CDR3 amino acids: CSARVGGRLYEQYF. The DNA for the CDR3 is TGCAGTGCTAGAGTCGGGGGGCGCCTCTACGAGCAGTACTTC.

Notes on this clonotype: The junction and the germline gene differ at one end; a read error may be behind it. V is TRBV7-6 and J is TRBJ2-7; TRBD1 agrees at 9 bases. The CDR3 runs to 15 residues. CDR1 SGHVS and CDR2 FNYEAQ come from the germline V gene. CDR3 sequence (DNA): TGCGCCAGCAGCGTAATGGAGGGACAGGGCTACGAGCAGTACTTC. Translating it yields CASSVMEGQGYEQYF. Complete variable domain (other parts from reference TRBV7-6 and TRBJ2-7): GAGVSQSPRYKVTKRGQDVALRCDPISGHVSLYWYRQALGQGPEFLTYFNYEAQQDKSGLPNDRFSAERPEGSISTLTIQRTEQRDSAMYRCASSVMEGQGYEQYFGPGTRLTVT.

V is TRBV29-1 and J is TRBJ2-3, with 13 bases aligning to TRBD2. The junction had 5 bases not matched to a gene; V was cut back by 6 bases and J by 5 bases. This CDR3 is 14 amino acids long. CDR1 SQVTM and CDR2 ANQGSEA come from the germline V gene. CDR3 in amino acids: CSVSGLAGIDTQYF. The CDR3 DNA reads TGCAGCGTATCGGGACTAGCGGGAATAGATACGCAGTATTTT.

The rearrangement links TRBV11-3 to TRBJ2-3, with no clear D. V gave up 8 bases and J gave up 3 bases, with 6 bases separating them. This CDR3 spans 11 amino acids. The V gene's germline CDR1 is SGHNT and CDR2 YENEEA. For the CDR3, the DNA is TGTGCCAGCCTTGGGACAGATACGCAGTATTTT. As protein: CASLGTDTQYF.

Only a few counts were recorded for this clonotype. No DNA is shown, since the ends of the CDR3 on it are uncertain; the CDR3 is the one TCRdb lists. The chain recombines TRBV2 with TRBJ1-6; the DNA was not used to check the table's D call, TRBD1. Including both end residues, the CDR3 is 12 amino acids long. CDR1 and CDR2 (germline): SNHLY, FYNNEI. CDR3 region: CASSEFGQGNVF.

The V gene is TRBV29-1, the J gene TRBJ1-2; D gene unclear. The V gene's germline CDR1 is SQVTM and CDR2 ANQGSEA. Trimming pared 7 bases from V and 4 bases from J, leaving 10 bases between. This CDR3 is built from 11 residues. The CDR3 DNA sequence: TGCAGCGCCCTATTCCCCTATGGCTACACCTTC. Its protein product is CSALFPYGYTF.

V usage is TRBV10-3 and J usage is TRBJ1-6; D is possibly TRBD1 (6 bases). Trimming left V 4 bases short and J 7 bases short, with 11 bases between. This CDR3 is built from 14 residues. Per germline, CDR1 ENHRY and CDR2 SYGVKD. The CDR3 protein is CAISGKGDNSPLHF. Written as DNA, the CDR3 is TGTGCCATCAGTGGGAAGGGGGACAATTCACCCCTCCACTTT.

The CDR3: CATSQGGNYEQYF. The CDR3 nucleotides read TGTGCCACCAGCCAGGGGGGAAATTACGAGCAGTACTTC. This chain links TRBV24-1 with TRBJ2-7, with a weak D call TRBD1 (7 bases). The CDR3 extends over 13 amino acids. The V end lost 7 bases, the J end lost 4 bases, and 13 bases lay between the germline ends. Germline-derived CDR1 and CDR2 are KGHDR and SFDVKD.

The chain employs TRBV2 and TRBJ2-5, with 7 bases fitting TRBD2. This CDR3 has 13 residues. Germline V CDR1 and CDR2: SNHLY, FYNNEI. The trim removed 6 bases at V and 3 bases at J, leaving 4 bases unmatched. CDR3 DNA: TGTGCCAGCAGCAGCGGGACCAAAGAGACCCAGTACTTC. Protein product: CASSSGTKETQYF.

J is TRBJ1-2 and V is TRBV19; D remains unclear. Germline V CDR1 and CDR2: LNHDA, SQIVND (reference sequence). The CDR3 contains 11 residues. Trimming left V 4 bases short and J 3 bases short, with 3 bases between. The CDR3 reads CASSKDYGYTF. The CDR3 coding sequence is TGTGCCAGTAGTAAGGACTATGGCTACACCTTC.

About this clonotype: No conserved phenylalanine or tryptophan ends this CDR3, so it is likely a read error. The V and J genes are TRBV7-8 and TRBJ1-1, with D unclear. Germline values: CDR1 SGHVS, CDR2 FQNEAQ. This CDR3 contains 14 residues. Trimming removed 2 bases at V and 2 bases at J, with 9 bases between. The CDR3 protein is CASSLLPGNTEAFS. Here the CDR3 DNA reads TGTGCCAGCAGCTTACTTCCCGGAAACACTGAAGCTTTCTCT.

V gene TRBV7-6 combines with J gene TRBJ1-6; no definite D call. The germline V gene has CDR1 SGHVS and CDR2 FNYEAQ. CDR3 length: 15 amino acids. Deletions cut 1 base from V and 5 bases from J, with 9 bases between. CDR3 amino acids: CASSLEGSDNSPLHF. Written as DNA, the CDR3 is TGTGCCAGCAGCTTAGAGGGATCAGATAATTCACCCCTCCACTTT.

The chain joins TRBV20-1 to TRBJ1-4, with TRBD1 matching 8 bases. The CDR3 runs to 14 residues. From germline, CDR1 is DFQATT and CDR2 SNEGSKA (reference sequence). V lost 6 bases and J lost 5; bases outside the gene matches: 8. CDR3 in amino acids: CSAHGTGGNEKLFF. CDR3 nucleotides: TGCAGTGCGCACGGGACAGGCGGCAATGAAAAACTGTTTTTT.

The J gene is TRBJ1-5, the V gene TRBV20-1; 8 positions agree with TRBD1. Germline values: CDR1 DFQATT, CDR2 SNEGSKA (reference sequence). Trimming took 0 bases from V and 6 from J; bases not matched to a gene: 4. The CDR3 is made up of 14 amino acids. The CDR3 protein is CSAREAGGSQPQHF. CDR3 in DNA: TGCAGTGCTAGAGAGGCAGGGGGCAGTCAGCCCCAGCATTTT.

The chain couples TRBV7-3 to TRBJ2-1, with 8 bases fitting TRBD2. Germline assignment: CDR1 SGHTA and CDR2 FQGTGA. CDR3 size: 14 residues. With V trimmed by 2 bases and J by 6 bases, 3 bases remained unmatched. The CDR3 DNA is TGTGCCAGCAGCTTACTTAGCGGGACCAATGAGCAGTTCTTC. Translated, it gives CASSLLSGTNEQFF.

The chain combines TRBV10-2 with TRBJ1-1; 7 bases line up with TRBD1. Looked up from germline, CDR1 is WSHSY and CDR2 is SAAADI. This CDR3 is built from 13 residues. V shed 8 bases and J 2 bases; nucleotides not matched to a gene: 5. CDR3 sequence reads: CASGQDINTEAFF. CDR3 DNA sequence: TGCGCCAGCGGACAGGACATTAACACTGAAGCTTTCTTT.

The chain joins TRBV2 to TRBJ2-7; 12 positions agree with TRBD2. This CDR3 spans 15 amino acids. The V and J ends lost 6 bases and 1 base, in that order; junction bases with no gene match: 4. Per the germline V gene, CDR1 is SNHLY and CDR2 is FYNNEI. The CDR3 region is CASRRTSGTSYEQYF. The CDR3 DNA sequence: TGTGCCAGCAGGAGGACTAGCGGGACGTCCTACGAGCAGTACTTC.

V gene TRBV10-3 combines with J gene TRBJ2-3, with D tentatively TRBD2 (5 bases). This CDR3 is built from 13 residues. Germline CDR1 ENHRY, CDR2 SYGVKD. Trimming cost V 5 bases and J 6 bases, with 12 bases left between them. The CDR3 DNA reads as TGTGCCATCAGTACTAGAGAAAGGGATACGCAGTATTTT. Protein: CAISTRERDTQYF.